The 24 T cell receptor beta chains reported below all come from one sample, sequenced in a study of T cells in Graves' hyperthyroidism and ophthalmopathy. Researchers took RNA transcripts and amplified the TCR beta CDR3 regions from them. HTBI primers were the set used in a first-round RT-PCR of the TCR CDR3. TCRdb ran MiXCR on the multiplex PCR reads and lists one entry per CDR3 protein. Here the sample spans around 350,000 distinct CDR3 sequences, about 15% being singletons. Sequenced input: blood. These receptors were taken from a woman younger than 30 with Graves' hyperthyroidism that later progressed to Graves' ophthalmopathy.

This clonotype was picked up a small number of times. Germline and junction disagree at one end, which may indicate a read error. CDR3 protein: CASRPTVPYEQHF. CDR3 DNA sequence: TGTGCCAGCAGACCGACAGTGCCCTACGAGCAGCACTTC. The genes are TRBV27 and TRBJ2-7, with TRBD1 as a possible D gene (5 bases). CDR3 size: 13 residues. Germline V gene lookup returns CDR1 MNHEY and CDR2 SMNVEV (reference sequence).

Many counts were recorded for this clonotype. V and J are TRBV7-2 and TRBJ2-2, with 12 bases aligning to TRBD2. CDR3 length: 16 residues. Trimming took 3 bases from V and 5 from J; bases not matched to a gene: 4. CDR1 SGHTA and CDR2 FQGNSA come from the germline V gene. CDR3 in amino acids: CASSFGTSGLTGELFF. Written as DNA, the CDR3 is TGTGCCAGCAGCTTTGGGACTAGCGGGCTAACCGGGGAGCTGTTTTTT.

In its sample, this clonotype was seen a few times. The gene calls are TRBV6-1 and TRBJ2-1; D is ambiguous. The V and J ends lost 6 bases and 8 bases respectively, with 20 bases between them. The CDR3 spans 15 residues. The V gene's germline CDR1 is MNHNS and CDR2 SASEGT. CDR3 nucleotide sequence: TGTGCCAGCAGGGACCCGGTGGGAACTGGGGATGAGCAGTTCTTC. Its translation is CASRDPVGTGDEQFF.

The gene calls are TRBV28 and TRBJ1-2; 10 bases agree with TRBD1. The CDR3 sequence is 15 residues long. V trimming: 4 bases; J trimming: 9 bases; junction bases outside the gene matches: 11. Germline V gene lookup returns CDR1 MDHEN and CDR2 SYDVKM. Here the CDR3 reads CASSWTLRDRGRYTF. CDR3 nucleotide sequence: TGTGCCAGCAGTTGGACCCTCCGGGACAGGGGACGCTACACCTTC.

This clonotype was detected ten times or more. The rearrangement uses TRBV30 and TRBJ2-7; 7 bases align to TRBD1. V trimming: 5 bases; J trimming: 2 bases; junction bases outside the gene matches: 6. Germline V lookup: CDR1 GTSNPN, CDR2 SVGIG (reference sequence). This CDR3 region has 13 residues. The CDR3 DNA follows: TGTGCCTGGGGGACAGATTTTACCTACGAGCAGTACTTC. Protein: CAWGTDFTYEQYF.

This clonotype has ten or more counts. The gene calls are TRBV3-1 and TRBJ2-1; 10 bases agree with TRBD2. This CDR3 region has 17 residues. The ends lost 0 bases at V and 10 bases at J; junction bases unmatched: 12. Germline values: CDR1 LGHDT, CDR2 YNNKEL (reference sequence). The CDR3 here is CASSQDLRLAGVVEQFF. CDR3 DNA sequence: TGTGCCAGCAGCCAAGATCTCCGGCTAGCGGGAGTTGTGGAGCAGTTCTTC.

In its sample, this clonotype was seen a few times. The V gene is TRBV12-3 or TRBV12-4, the J gene TRBJ2-7, with TRBD1 matching over 9 bases. CDR3 length: 13 amino acids. V was pared by 7 bases and J by 3 bases, with 4 bases of the junction left unmatched. CDR3 sequence: CASKTTGGYEQYF. Here the CDR3 DNA reads TGTGCCAGCAAGACGACAGGGGGCTACGAGCAGTACTTC.

This sequence joins TRBV2 and TRBJ2-2, with a weak D call TRBD1 (7 bases). The CDR3 loop spans 15 amino acids. V gave up 3 bases and J gave up 5 bases, with 13 bases separating them. Germline V gene data show CDR1 as SNHLY and CDR2 as FYNNEI. The CDR3 sequence: CASSDGGGGTGELFF. CDR3 bases: TGTGCCAGCAGTGACGGAGGGGGCGGGACCGGGGAGCTGTTTTTT. Full variable domain (outside the CDR3, taken from reference TRBV2 and TRBJ2-2): EPEVTQTPSHQVTQMGQEVILRCVPISNHLYFYWYRQILGQKVEFLVSFYNNEISEKSEIFDDQFSVERPDGSNFTLKIRSTKLEDSAMYFCASSDGGGGTGELFFGEGSRLTVL.

This clonotype was found many times. V gene TRBV5-6 combines with J gene TRBJ2-7; 8 bases map to TRBD1. Germline CDR1 and CDR2: SGHDT and YYEEEE. The CDR3 sequence is 12 residues long. Trimming removed 7 bases from V and 5 bases from J; junction bases left unmatched: 5. CDR3 residues: CASGNRGDEQYF. In DNA form, the CDR3 reads TGTGCCAGCGGAAACAGGGGGGACGAGCAGTACTTC.

This clonotype was recorded many times. The J gene is TRBJ2-1, the V gene TRBV28; 7 positions match TRBD1. The V and J ends lost 0 bases and 3 bases, in that order; junction bases with no gene match: 5. This CDR3 has 16 amino acids. Germline CDR1 MDHEN, CDR2 SYDVKM. CDR3 sequence (DNA): TGTGCCAGCAGTTTATGGGAACAGGGGCACTACAATGAGCAGTTCTTC. Encoded protein: CASSLWEQGHYNEQFF.

Many counts were recorded for this clonotype. The gene calls are TRBV29-1 and TRBJ1-5, with D perhaps matching TRBD1 (6 bases). The CDR3 contains 13 residues. Trimming took off 4 bases at V and 4 bases at J, with 11 bases between the two ends. From germline, CDR1 is SQVTM and CDR2 ANQGSEA. The CDR3 is CSVGTAPNQPQHF. The CDR3 DNA reads TGCAGCGTTGGGACAGCGCCGAATCAGCCCCAGCATTTT.

The chain is built from TRBV20-1 and TRBJ2-3; 9 nucleotides line up with TRBD1. CDR1 and CDR2 from the germline V gene are DFQATT and SNEGSKA (reference sequence). The CDR3 consists of 14 residues. Unmatched junction bases numbered 1, after V lost 3 bases and J lost 0 bases. The CDR3 region has the DNA TGCAGTGCTAGCGGGACAGGGAGCACAGATACGCAGTATTTT. This encodes CSASGTGSTDTQYF.

This clonotype was counted ten times or more. The chain recombines TRBV27 with TRBJ2-7; 12 positions agree with TRBD2. The germline gives CDR1 MNHEY, CDR2 SMNVEV (reference sequence). The CDR3 totals 16 residues. Losses at the gene ends were 5 bases for V and 4 bases for J; bases not matched to a gene: 9. This CDR3 is CASSPSTSGSSYEQYF. CDR3 DNA: TGTGCCAGCAGTCCATCGACTAGCGGGAGTTCTTACGAGCAGTACTTC.

This sequence joins TRBV14 and TRBJ2-1, with TRBD2 matching 7 bases. CDR1 is SGHDN, CDR2 FVKESK, per germline. The CDR3 sequence is 13 residues long. Trimming took 1 base from V and 15 from J; bases not matched to a gene: 9. CDR3 DNA sequence: TGTGCCAGCAGCCAAGTTGGGTCCCTAGCGGCGTTCTTC. Protein sequence: CASSQVGSLAAFF.

This clonotype was seen ten or more times. The genes are TRBV5-5 and TRBJ2-3, with 9 bases aligning to TRBD1. In germline, CDR1 is SGHKS, CDR2 YYEKEE (reference sequence). Trimming took 2 bases from V and 4 from J; bases not matched to a gene: 5. CDR3 length: 15 residues. The CDR3 loop is CASSLHGTGSDTQYF. Written as DNA, the CDR3 is TGTGCCAGCAGCTTACACGGGACAGGGTCAGATACGCAGTATTTT.

The chain is built from TRBV5-4 and TRBJ2-7; D call uncertain. The CDR3 is 15 amino acids. V lost 0 bases and J lost 2, with 12 bases in between. Germline assignment: CDR1 SGHNT and CDR2 YYREEE (reference sequence). The CDR3 protein is CASSLAGRNTYEQYF. The CDR3 DNA sequence: TGTGCCAGCAGCTTGGCCGGTCGGAACACCTACGAGCAGTACTTC.

The V and J genes are TRBV20-1 and TRBJ1-1; no clear D. The CDR3 covers 13 residues. In germline, CDR1 is DFQATT, CDR2 SNEGSKA (reference sequence). V was clipped by 5 bases and J by 0 bases, with 10 bases between them. The CDR3 sequence is CSALYMMNTEAFF. The CDR3 nucleotides are TGCAGTGCTCTGTACATGATGAACACTGAAGCTTTCTTT.

This clonotype has at least ten counts. V gene TRBV28 combines with J gene TRBJ1-5; TRBD1 might be the D (6 bases). Per the germline V gene, CDR1 is MDHEN and CDR2 is SYDVKM. CDR3 length equals 21 residues. V shed 3 bases and J shed 0 bases, with 27 bases lying between them. The CDR3, as DNA: TGTGCCAGCAGTTTTGGGGGGATGAGGGGCAGGGGTAATTATAGCAATCAGCCCCAGCATTTT. The encoded protein is CASSFGGMRGRGNYSNQPQHF.

This clonotype was counted between two and nine times. The chain is built from TRBV7-2 and TRBJ2-3; either TRBD1 or TRBD2 may supply D (7 bases each). The V gene's germline CDR1 is SGHTA and CDR2 FQGNSA. The V and J ends lost 6 bases and 5 bases respectively, with 18 bases between them. This CDR3 is built from 15 residues. The DNA of the CDR3 is TGTGCCAGCAGTCTAGGAGGGGGCGGGGGAGATACGCAGTATTTT. It encodes CASSLGGGGGDTQYF.

This clonotype has a count of ten or more. This chain joins TRBV4-1 and TRBJ2-1; 8 nucleotides match TRBD2. The CDR3 has 15 amino acids. Germline CDR1 reads MGHRA; CDR2 reads YSYEKL. Unmatched junction bases numbered 6, after V lost 0 bases and J lost 8 bases. The CDR3 reads CASSQDRSGSYEQFF. The CDR3 bases are TGCGCCAGCAGCCAAGATCGGAGCGGGAGCTATGAGCAGTTCTTC.

This clonotype was counted a few times. This chain joins TRBV19 and TRBJ2-1, with D unresolved. Trimming shortened V by 7 bases and J by 4 bases, and 14 bases separated the two germline ends. Germline V gene data show CDR1 as LNHDA and CDR2 as SQIVND (reference sequence). The CDR3 runs 14 residues. The CDR3 protein is CASMALGPYNEQFF. In nucleotides, the CDR3 is TGTGCCAGTATGGCTTTAGGACCATACAATGAGCAGTTCTTC.

V is TRBV27 and J is TRBJ1-6, with D unresolved. The CDR3 has 13 amino acids. Trimming took 6 bases from V and 10 from J, leaving 13 bases between them. CDR1 is MNHEY and CDR2 is SMNVEV in the germline V gene (reference sequence). The CDR3 sequence: CASSPRLGSPLHF. The CDR3, as DNA: TGTGCCAGCAGCCCCCGGCTTGGGTCACCCCTCCACTTT.

This clonotype was recorded at least ten times. The CDR3 here is CASSPRQAGVEKLFF. DNA for the CDR3: TGTGCCAGCAGCCCGAGACAGGCTGGGGTTGAAAAACTGTTTTTT. V gene TRBV7-8 combines with J gene TRBJ1-4; D is perhaps TRBD1 (6 bases). Trimming shortened V by 5 bases and J by 7 bases, and 17 bases separated the two germline ends. This CDR3 has 15 residues. Germline V gene sequence: CDR1 SGHVS, CDR2 FQNEAQ.

The sample holds a few counts of this clonotype. The V and J genes are TRBV27 and TRBJ2-2; 8 nucleotides match TRBD1. The junction had 6 bases not matched to a gene; V was cut back by 5 bases and J by 4 bases. The CDR3 sequence is 15 residues long. Per germline, CDR1 MNHEY and CDR2 SMNVEV (reference sequence). The CDR3 reads CASSETGAGTGELFF. In DNA, the CDR3 is TGTGCCAGCAGTGAGACAGGGGCGGGCACCGGGGAGCTGTTTTTT.